The TCR beta chain under discussion was sequenced for a study of a mutant IDH1 vaccine in newly diagnosed glioma. Notes on this clone: Its specificity is unknown.

The time point: week 5, during vaccination. Each vaccine dose was 300 ug of mutant IDH1 20-mer peptide, with topical imiquimod. The assay was immunoSEQ multiplex PCR, and TCRdb's table has in-frame clones only and misses some. This table holds about 40,000 clones, roughly nine tenths found once. Per germline, CDR1 LGHNA and CDR2 YNFKEQ. V was shortened by 4 bases and J by 4 bases, with 14 bases between the two germline ends. The length of the CDR3 is 15 residues. V usage is TRBV4-2 and J usage is TRBJ2-1; D is unresolved. The source of this sequence is a man aged 50 to 59 with glioma. The sequences come from PBMCs, collected from a glioma patient whose treatment included an IDH1 peptide vaccine. CDR3 in amino acids: CASSPRVASYNEQFF. The DNA of the CDR3 is TGTGCCAGCAGCCCCCGGGTGGCCAGTTACAATGAGCAGTTCTTC.